This T cell receptor beta chain comes out of a study of blood T cell repertoires in COVID-19. Using immunoSEQ multiplex PCR, the repertoire was profiled, and TCRdb retains in-frame clones only, with some absent. The profile shows 240,000 or so clones, about nine tenths of them singletons. The CDR3 loop spans 14 amino acids. V dropped 3 bases and J dropped 7; count of bases not matched to a gene: 6. Germline V lookup: CDR1 SGDLS, CDR2 YYNGEE. Sequencing was performed on PBMCs or T cells enriched from blood (not recorded which). This TCR was sampled from a man in his forties or fifties who had been exposed to COVID-19. The V and J genes are TRBV9 and TRBJ1-2; 10 bases fit TRBD1. CDR3 DNA sequence: TGTGCCAGCAGCGGCGACAGGGGGCGTATTGGCTACACCTTC. It encodes CASSGDRGRIGYTF.